The 23 T cell receptor beta chains below all came from one sample that was sequenced in a study of glioma-infiltrating T cells after dendritic cell vaccination. Time point here: after dendritic cell vaccination, including at tumor progression/relapse. Here immunoSEQ multiplex PCR was the method, and the copy in TCRdb shows in-frame clones only, minus some. The sample lists tens of thousands of clones, around four fifths occurring once. The starting material was blood, obtained after dendritic cell vaccination. The receptors come from a human donor with glioblastoma.

The rearrangement uses TRBV7-9 and TRBJ2-3, with 8 bases lining up with TRBD1. The CDR3 has 15 residues. J was trimmed by 0 bases and V by 4 bases; bases with no gene match: 3. Germline CDR1 and CDR2: SEHNR and FQNEAQ (reference sequence). The CDR3 DNA sequence: TGTGCCAGCAGCTCGGGACAGGTCAGCACAGATACGCAGTATTTT. Translated: CASSSGQVSTDTQYF. Full variable domain (missing parts from reference TRBV7-9 and TRBJ2-3): DTGVSQNPRHKITKRGQNVTFRCDPISEHNRLYWYRQTLGQGPEFLTYFQNEAQLEKSRLLSDRFSAERPKGSFSTLEIQRTEQGDSAMYLCASSSGQVSTDTQYFGPGTRLTVL.

The table lists this clone with a count of one. This chain uses TRBV9 with TRBJ1-5, with TRBD1 as a possible D gene (5 bases). The V gene's germline CDR1 is SGDLS and CDR2 YYNGEE. V shed 3 bases and J shed 3 bases, with 10 bases lying between them. This CDR3 region has 14 residues. The CDR3 loop reads CASSAEGLNQPQHF. The CDR3 DNA reads TGTGCCAGCAGCGCCGAGGGACTCAATCAGCCCCAGCATTTT.

This clone was counted only a few times. The rearrangement uses TRBV6-5 and TRBJ1-2; the match to TRBD1 covers 9 bases. Germline V CDR1 and CDR2: MNHEY, SVGAGI. The CDR3 runs 13 residues. Trimming cost V 8 bases and J 5 bases; bases outside gene matches: 6. CDR3 protein: CASSGTGLYGYTF. The CDR3 DNA is TGTGCCAGCTCCGGGACAGGGTTATATGGCTACACCTTC.

The rearrangement links TRBV19 to TRBJ1-2, with 7 bases lining up with TRBD1. This CDR3 has 13 amino acids. CDR1 is LNHDA and CDR2 is SQIVND in the germline V gene (reference sequence). The V gene end was trimmed by 7 bases and the J gene end by 2 bases; junction bases not matched to a gene: 4. CDR3 loop: CASTEGQNYGYTF. The CDR3 nucleotides are TGTGCCAGTACCGAGGGACAGAACTATGGCTACACCTTC.

The J gene is TRBJ1-3, the V gene TRBV5-1; 7 bases line up with TRBD1. The germline CDR1 and CDR2 sequences are SGHRS and YFSETQ. This CDR3 has 17 amino acids. V was pared by 0 bases and J by 0 bases, with 6 bases of the junction left unmatched. This CDR3 is CASSLVGQSFSGNTIYF. In DNA, the CDR3 is TGCGCCAGCAGCTTGGTGGGACAGTCATTCTCTGGAAACACCATATATTTT.

This chain uses TRBV5-1 with TRBJ1-1; D is perhaps TRBD1 (6 bases). This CDR3 is 16 amino acids long. V lost 3 bases, J lost 4 bases, and 19 bases lay in between. Germline assignment: CDR1 SGHRS and CDR2 YFSETQ. CDR3 sequence: CASSSVRGTVITEAFF. DNA for the CDR3: TGCGCCAGCAGCTCGGTAAGGGGGACCGTGATCACTGAAGCTTTCTTT.

This clone was picked up one time. This rearrangement joins TRBV6-4 to TRBJ2-1; the match to TRBD2 covers 10 bases. The CDR3 is 14 amino acids. The junction had 8 bases not matched to a gene; V was cut back by 9 bases and J by 6 bases. Germline CDR1 reads MRHNA; CDR2 reads SNTAGT. The CDR3 here is CASIAGGEVNEQFF. The CDR3 DNA is TGTGCCAGTATAGCGGGGGGTGAGGTCAATGAGCAGTTCTTC.

In its sample, this clone was seen a few times. The rearrangement uses TRBV18 and TRBJ2-7; 14 bases match TRBD2. Germline V gene lookup returns CDR1 KGHSH and CDR2 LQKENI. The CDR3 is 17 residues long. V trimming: 4 bases; J trimming: 8 bases; junction bases outside the gene matches: 13. The CDR3 sequence: CASSLARTSGGPSKQYF. The CDR3 DNA follows: TGTGCCAGCTCACTAGCCCGGACTAGCGGGGGGCCTAGCAAGCAGTACTTC. Supplemented by reference TRBV18 and TRBJ2-7, the full variable domain reads NAGVMQNPRHLVRRRGQEARLRCSPMKGHSHVYWYRQLPEEGLKFMVYLQKENIIDESGMPKERFSAEFPKEGPSILRIQQVVRGDSAAYFCASSLARTSGGPSKQYFGPGTRLTVT.

The genes are TRBV6-5 and TRBJ2-1, with D perhaps matching TRBD1 (6 bases). V shed 0 bases and J shed 0 bases, with 9 bases lying between them. Germline assignment: CDR1 MNHEY and CDR2 SVGAGI. The CDR3 is 16 residues long. The CDR3 nucleotides read TGTGCCAGCAGTTACTCGGGGGCCAACTCCTACAATGAGCAGTTCTTC. Its protein is CASSYSGANSYNEQFF.

The chain combines TRBV6-1 with TRBJ1-1; D not resolved. Germline-derived CDR1 and CDR2 are MNHNS and SASEGT. This CDR3 is 13 amino acids long. Trimming removed 7 bases at V and 10 bases at J, with 19 bases between. CDR3 sequence reads: CASNPPNSRGAFF. CDR3 nucleotide sequence: TGTGCCAGCAACCCACCCAATAGTCGGGGAGCTTTCTTT.

The genes are TRBV30 and TRBJ2-5, with D hard to call. In germline, CDR1 is GTSNPN, CDR2 SVGIG (reference sequence). CDR3 size: 15 residues. V lost 3 bases and J lost 2, with 16 bases in between. The CDR3 protein is CAWSSPRHQQETQYF. In DNA, the CDR3 is TGTGCCTGGAGCAGCCCAAGACACCAGCAAGAGACCCAGTACTTC.

V is TRBV19 and J is TRBJ2-2, with D perhaps matching TRBD1 (6 bases). This CDR3 has 15 residues. V was cut by 0 bases and J by 7 bases, with 12 bases left in between. Germline V gives CDR1 LNHDA, CDR2 SQIVND (reference sequence). In DNA form, the CDR3 reads TGTGCCAGTAGTATAGAAGTACAGGGTATCGGGGAGCTGTTTTTT. Translation gives CASSIEVQGIGELFF. The whole variable domain, remainder taken from reference TRBV19 and TRBJ2-2, is DGGITQSPKYLFRKEGQNVTLSCEQNLNHDAMYWYRQDPGQGLRLIYYSQIVNDFQKGDIAEGYSVSREKKESFPLTVTSAQKNPTAFYLCASSIEVQGIGELFFGEGSRLTVL.

The chain recombines TRBV19 with TRBJ2-1; tentatively, D is TRBD2 (5 bases). With 5 bases removed from V and 4 bases from J, the gap between germline ends came to 15 bases. There are 15 residues in the CDR3. The germline V gene has CDR1 LNHDA and CDR2 SQIVND (reference sequence). Here the CDR3 DNA reads TGTGCCAGTAGTCTAAGCCCCGGGATATACAATGAGCAGTTCTTC. This gives the protein CASSLSPGIYNEQFF.

The V gene is TRBV5-1, the J gene TRBJ1-1, with D uncertain. The CDR3 runs to 16 residues. V was pared by 4 bases and J by 5 bases, with 21 bases between. Germline lookup yields CDR1 SGHRS and CDR2 YFSETQ. The CDR3 loop is CASSPNLGGRETEAFF. The CDR3 DNA reads TGCGCCAGCAGCCCAAACCTAGGAGGGAGAGAGACTGAAGCTTTCTTT. The whole variable domain, filled in from reference TRBV5-1 and TRBJ1-1, reads KAGVTQTPRYLIKTRGQQVTLSCSPISGHRSVSWYQQTPGQGLQFLFEYFSETQRNKGNFPGRFSGRQFSNSRSEMNVSTLELGDSALYLCASSPNLGGRETEAFFGQGTRLTVV.

This rearrangement joins TRBV4-1 to TRBJ1-1, with 8 bases lining up with TRBD1. CDR1 is MGHRA and CDR2 is YSYEKL in the germline V gene. The length of the CDR3 is 16 residues. The V and J ends lost 3 bases and 4 bases, in that order; junction bases with no gene match: 10. The CDR3 loop is CASSHLLGQGSTEAFF. The DNA for the CDR3 is TGCGCCAGCAGCCATCTGCTCGGACAGGGTTCCACTGAAGCTTTCTTT.

This chain links TRBV5-1 with TRBJ2-7; no definite D call. Trimming took 4 bases from V and 4 from J, leaving 12 bases between them. This CDR3 is built from 13 residues. Germline V lookup: CDR1 SGHRS, CDR2 YFSETQ. The CDR3: CASSPEQHYEQYF. CDR3 in DNA: TGCGCCAGCAGCCCGGAACAGCATTACGAGCAGTACTTC. Looking up the rest from reference TRBV5-1 and TRBJ2-7 gives the full variable domain: KAGVTQTPRYLIKTRGQQVTLSCSPISGHRSVSWYQQTPGQGLQFLFEYFSETQRNKGNFPGRFSGRQFSNSRSEMNVSTLELGDSALYLCASSPEQHYEQYFGPGTRLTVT.

V gene TRBV6-1 combines with J gene TRBJ1-2, with TRBD1 matching 8 bases. The length of the CDR3 is 13 residues. Germline V gives CDR1 MNHNS, CDR2 SASEGT. V lost 8 bases, J lost 3 bases, and 5 bases stayed unmatched. The CDR3 region has the DNA TGTGCCAGCCAGATGACAGGGGACTATGGCTACACCTTC. It encodes CASQMTGDYGYTF.

V and J are TRBV18 and TRBJ2-1; TRBD2 might be the D (5 bases). The CDR3 sequence is 15 residues long. V was clipped by 1 base and J by 6 bases, with 13 bases between them. CDR1 is KGHSH and CDR2 is LQKENI in the germline V gene. For the CDR3, the DNA is TGTGCCAGCTCACCACTTCGGACTCCTTCCAATGAGCAGTTCTTC. Encoded protein: CASSPLRTPSNEQFF.

This clone appeared a few times. This sequence joins TRBV2 and TRBJ2-6; D is ambiguous. The CDR3 runs to 14 residues. CDR1 SNHLY and CDR2 FYNNEI come from the germline V gene. V lost 4 bases to trimming and J lost 0 bases, with 4 bases between them. The CDR3 loop is CASSAVSGANVLTF. CDR3 coding DNA: TGTGCCAGCAGTGCGGTCTCTGGGGCCAACGTCCTGACTTTC.

In its sample, this clone was seen once. This chain joins TRBV2 and TRBJ2-7, with TRBD1 as a possible D gene (5 bases). From germline, CDR1 is SNHLY and CDR2 FYNNEI. The CDR3 is 13 residues long. V lost 8 bases to trimming and J lost 5 bases, with 16 bases between them. As DNA, the CDR3 is TGTGCCAGCCCTAGAAGGGGCGGACACGAGCAGTACTTC. Translated, it gives CASPRRGGHEQYF.

This chain links TRBV25-1 with TRBJ2-5; perhaps TRBD1 as D (5 bases). Trimming pared 2 bases from V and 4 bases from J, leaving 8 bases between. This CDR3 region has 13 residues. Germline CDR1 is MGHDK and CDR2 is SYGVNS. The CDR3, as DNA: TGTGCCAGCAGTGAACCAGGGCTAGAGACCCAGTACTTC. Protein sequence: CASSEPGLETQYF.

This chain connects TRBV11-3 to TRBJ2-7, with 7 positions matching TRBD1. With V trimmed by 3 bases and J by 4 bases, 9 bases remained unmatched. The CDR3 consists of 15 residues. Germline CDR1 SGHNT, CDR2 YENEEA. The CDR3 DNA sequence: TGTGCCAGCAGCTTGAGGACAGGATTCCCTTACGAGCAGTACTTC. This translates into CASSLRTGFPYEQYF.

The gene calls are TRBV6-5 and TRBJ2-3; 10 positions match TRBD2. Germline CDR1 and CDR2: MNHEY and SVGAGI. V lost 7 bases, J lost 2 bases, and 6 bases stayed unmatched. This CDR3 comprises 15 residues. DNA for the CDR3: TGTGCCAGCACTGTACTAGCGGGGAACACAGATACGCAGTATTTT. This encodes CASTVLAGNTDTQYF.